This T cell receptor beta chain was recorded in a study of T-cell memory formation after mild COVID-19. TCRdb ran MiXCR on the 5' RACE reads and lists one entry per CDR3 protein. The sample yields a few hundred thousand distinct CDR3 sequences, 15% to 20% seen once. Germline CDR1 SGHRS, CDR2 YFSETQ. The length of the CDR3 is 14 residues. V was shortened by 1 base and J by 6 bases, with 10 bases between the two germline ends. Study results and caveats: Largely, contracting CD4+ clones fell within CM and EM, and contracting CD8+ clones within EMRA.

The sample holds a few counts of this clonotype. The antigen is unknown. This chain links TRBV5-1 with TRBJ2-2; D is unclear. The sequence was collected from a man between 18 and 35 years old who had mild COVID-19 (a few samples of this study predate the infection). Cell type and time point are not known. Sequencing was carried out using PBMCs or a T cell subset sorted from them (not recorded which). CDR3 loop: CASSLFLGAGELFF. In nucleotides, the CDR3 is TGCGCCAGCAGCTTGTTCCTAGGAGCCGGGGAGCTGTTTTTT.